The 3 T cell receptor beta chains listed next were all sequenced from one sample in a study of blood T cell repertoires in COVID-19. TCRdb's copy holds only in-frame clones and misses some; the assay was immunoSEQ multiplex PCR. The sample shows about 3,800 clones, approximately 91% of them seen only once. The sequenced sample was peripheral blood. These receptors originate from a man over 45 with active COVID-19.

This clone was counted between two and nine times. The rearrangement links TRBV5-1 to TRBJ1-6; TRBD1 aligns across 7 bases. V shed 4 bases and J 7 bases; nucleotides not matched to a gene: 8. Per the germline V gene, CDR1 is SGHRS and CDR2 is YFSETQ. CDR3 size: 15 residues. CDR3: CASSRDRPSNSPLHF. The CDR3 DNA follows: TGCGCCAGCAGCAGGGACAGACCCTCAAATTCACCCCTCCACTTT. The full variable domain, rest sourced from reference TRBV5-1 and TRBJ1-6, is KAGVTQTPRYLIKTRGQQVTLSCSPISGHRSVSWYQQTPGQGLQFLFEYFSETQRNKGNFPGRFSGRQFSNSRSEMNVSTLELGDSALYLCASSRDRPSNSPLHFGNGTRLTVT.

This clone is large by share. The genes are TRBV7-9 and TRBJ2-3; D call uncertain. V lost 6 bases to trimming and J lost 0 bases, with 16 bases between them. Germline V lookup: CDR1 SEHNR, CDR2 FQNEAQ (reference sequence). The length of the CDR3 is 16 residues. In DNA, the CDR3 is TGTGCCAGCAGTGGGTCCGGCGGAACTAGCACAGATACGCAGTATTTT. This translates into CASSGSGGTSTDTQYF.

This clone came up a few times. The chain carries TRBV28 and TRBJ2-4; no definite D call. This CDR3 spans 16 amino acids. Germline lookup yields CDR1 MDHEN and CDR2 SYDVKM. V lost 6 bases and J lost 0, with 15 bases in between. The CDR3 reads CASRVSLSAAKNIQYF. The CDR3 DNA reads TGTGCCAGCAGGGTGAGCTTAAGTGCAGCCAAAAACATTCAGTACTTC. The variable domain in full, with the rest retrieved from reference TRBV28 and TRBJ2-4, is DVKVTQSSRYLVKRTGEKVFLECVQDMDHENMFWYRQDPGLGLRLIYFSYDVKMKEKGDIPEGYSVSREKKERFSLILESASTNQTSMYLCASRVSLSAAKNIQYFGAGTRLSVL.